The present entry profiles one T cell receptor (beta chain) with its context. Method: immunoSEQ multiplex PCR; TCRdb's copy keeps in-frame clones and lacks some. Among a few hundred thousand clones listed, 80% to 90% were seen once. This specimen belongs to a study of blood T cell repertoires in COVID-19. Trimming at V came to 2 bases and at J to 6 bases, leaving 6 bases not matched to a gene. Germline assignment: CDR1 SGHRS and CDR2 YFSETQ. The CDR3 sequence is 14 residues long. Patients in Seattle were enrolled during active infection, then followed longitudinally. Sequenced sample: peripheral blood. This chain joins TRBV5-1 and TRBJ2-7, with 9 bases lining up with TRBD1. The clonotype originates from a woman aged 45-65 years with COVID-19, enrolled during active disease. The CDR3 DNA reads TGCGCCAGCAGCTTTGGGACAGGGAACCGCGAGCAGTACTTC. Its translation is CASSFGTGNREQYF.